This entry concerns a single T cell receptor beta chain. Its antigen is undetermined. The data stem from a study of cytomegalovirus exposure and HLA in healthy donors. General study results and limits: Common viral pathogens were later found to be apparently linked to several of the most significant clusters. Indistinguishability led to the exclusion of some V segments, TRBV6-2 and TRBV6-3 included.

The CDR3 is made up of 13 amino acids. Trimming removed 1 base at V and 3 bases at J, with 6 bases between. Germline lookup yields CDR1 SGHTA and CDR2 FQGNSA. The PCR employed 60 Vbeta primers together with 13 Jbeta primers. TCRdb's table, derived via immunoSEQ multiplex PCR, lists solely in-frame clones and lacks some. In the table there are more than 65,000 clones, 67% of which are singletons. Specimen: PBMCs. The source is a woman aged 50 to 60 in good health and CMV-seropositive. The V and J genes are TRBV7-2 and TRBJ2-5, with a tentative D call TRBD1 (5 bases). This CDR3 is CASSLVQEETQYF. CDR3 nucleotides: TGTGCCAGCAGCTTAGTACAGGAAGAGACCCAGTACTTC.